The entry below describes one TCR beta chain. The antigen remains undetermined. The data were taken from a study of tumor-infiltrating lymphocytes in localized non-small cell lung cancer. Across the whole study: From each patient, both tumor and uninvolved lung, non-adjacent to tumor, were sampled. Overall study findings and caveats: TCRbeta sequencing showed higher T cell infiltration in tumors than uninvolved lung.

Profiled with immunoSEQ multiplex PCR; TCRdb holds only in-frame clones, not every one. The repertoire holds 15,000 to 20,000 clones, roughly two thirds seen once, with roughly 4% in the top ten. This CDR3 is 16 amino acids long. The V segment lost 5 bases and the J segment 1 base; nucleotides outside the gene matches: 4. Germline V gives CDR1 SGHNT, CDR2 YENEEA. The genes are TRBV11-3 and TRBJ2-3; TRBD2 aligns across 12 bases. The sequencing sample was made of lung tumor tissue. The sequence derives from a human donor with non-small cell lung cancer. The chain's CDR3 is CASSRWTSGGTDTQYF. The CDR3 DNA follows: TGTGCCAGCAGCAGGTGGACTAGCGGGGGCACAGATACGCAGTATTTT.